The following is a T cell receptor (beta chain) sequence with its context. The data stem from a study of blood T cell repertoires in COVID-19. In the study overall: The United States, Italy and Spain provided the acute and convalescent COVID-19 samples.

Data came from immunoSEQ multiplex PCR; TCRdb stores just in-frame clones and leaves some out. Among nearly 100,000 clones listed, approximately 84% were seen once. CDR1 is SNHLY, CDR2 FYNNEI, per germline. The germline V and J ends were trimmed by 6 bases and 3 bases, with 24 bases remaining between them. This CDR3 spans 18 amino acids. The sample taken for sequencing was peripheral blood. This TCR was recovered from a woman aged 60-75 years with acute or convalescent COVID-19. This chain links TRBV2 with TRBJ1-5; a possible D gene is TRBD1 (5 bases). The CDR3 protein is CASSRYPLGGVDNQPQHF. In DNA, the CDR3 is TGTGCCAGCAGCCGATATCCCCTGGGGGGAGTTGACAATCAGCCCCAGCATTTT. Full variable domain (remainder filled in from reference TRBV2 and TRBJ1-5): EPEVTQTPSHQVTQMGQEVILRCVPISNHLYFYWYRQILGQKVEFLVSFYNNEISEKSEIFDDQFSVERPDGSNFTLKIRSTKLEDSAMYFCASSRYPLGGVDNQPQHFGDGTRLSIL.